This T cell receptor beta chain came from a study of T cell therapy after organ transplantation. About the study: T cells were expanded 2 to 3 weeks with 30 CMV class I/II epitopes. Study findings and constraints: Both transferred clonotypes and endogenous ones absent from products apparently reconstituted. Effects of concurrent antirejection and antiviral medications were not evaluable. Minimal repertoire change after therapy followed marked pretherapy expansions in nonresponders.

The time point here: 4-8 weeks after completion of therapy. TCRdb's copy holds only in-frame clones and misses some; the assay was immunoSEQ multiplex PCR. The profile shows fewer than 25,000 clones, about four fifths of them singletons. To note about this clone: Its antigen is currently unknown.

The specimen was CD8+ T cells from blood, collected after autologous CMV-specific T cell therapy. This TCR came from a human patient who had received a solid organ transplant and had CMV disease. Part of the T cell pool may stem from the graft donor.

CDR3 in amino acids: CASSTRTGVNYEQYF. DNA of the CDR3: TGCGCCAGCAGCACCCGGACAGGGGTTAACTACGAGCAGTACTTC. The gene calls are TRBV4-1 and TRBJ2-7; 9 bases align to TRBD1. The germline V gene encodes CDR1 MGHRA and CDR2 YSYEKL. There are 15 residues in the CDR3. V gave up 5 bases and J gave up 3 bases; unmatched junction bases: 8.